This record covers a single T cell receptor (beta chain). Only in-frame clones appear in the TCRdb table, and some are missing; sequencing was by immunoSEQ multiplex PCR. The repertoire holds 150,000 to 200,000 clones, with nearly 95% as singletons. This sample is part of a study of T cell responses to AZD1222 COVID-19 vaccine. The material was peripheral blood, obtained on day 0 of AZD1222 vaccination. The clonotype was recovered from an adult in good health.

CDR3 region: CASRSPGPDGYTF. The DNA of the CDR3 is TGTGCCAGCAGGTCTCCGGGACCGGATGGCTACACCTTC. The chain recombines TRBV28 with TRBJ1-2, with D maybe TRBD1 (5 bases). Per the germline V gene, CDR1 is MDHEN and CDR2 is SYDVKM. V gave up 6 bases and J gave up 6 bases, with 14 bases separating them. The CDR3 is 13 residues long.